These T cell receptor beta chains were read from a single sample in a study of blood T cell repertoires in COVID-19. Measured with immunoSEQ multiplex PCR; TCRdb has only the in-frame clones, and not every one. The data show some 180,000 clones, with over 80% seen just once and about 7% held by the top ten. Sequences were obtained from peripheral blood. These receptors were collected from a woman aged 40 to 50 with COVID-19, enrolled during active disease. Both conserved end residues are part of each CDR3. D genes are given only for firm matches. The size field is filled for only some rows; it gives once, few, many or a size class.

.,TRBJ2-7,14,.,TRBV6-5,CASSYQGQQGKQHF,TGTGCCAGCAGTTACCAGGGCCAACAGGGAAAGCAGCACTTC
.,TRBJ2-7,14,TRBD1,TRBV19,CASSIGGQGGEQYF,TGTGCCAGTAGTATTGGCGGACAGGGTGGGGAGCAGTACTTC
once,TRBJ2-1,16,TRBD2,TRBV10-2,CASSPQAGGTYNEQFF,TGCGCCAGCAGCCCCCAAGCGGGGGGAACCTACAATGAGCAGTTCTTC
.,TRBJ2-7,14,TRBD1,TRBV28,CASITQGASYEQYF,TGTGCCAGCATTACCCAGGGGGCTTCCTACGAGCAGTACTTC
.,TRBJ2-7,13,TRBD2,TRBV27,CASTPGGLPREYF,TGTGCCAGCACCCCGGGAGGTCTACCCCGGGAGTACTTC
.,TRBJ2-6,16,.,TRBV3-1/TRBV3-2,CASSQDGRVGANVLTF,TGTGCCAGCAGCCAAGATGGCCGGGTAGGGGCCAACGTCCTGACTTTC
.,TRBJ1-2,16,.,TRBV7-9,CASSLEPGRGKNGYTF,TGTGCCAGCAGCTTGGAACCGGGACGCGGGAAGAATGGCTACACCTTC
.,TRBJ1-1,15,TRBD1,TRBV5-8,CASSVRAGGLAEAFF,TGTGCCAGCAGCGTAAGAGCAGGGGGCCTCGCTGAAGCTTTCTTT
.,TRBJ2-7,16,.,TRBV19,CASSPQTRTGTYEQYF,TGTGCCAGTAGTCCACAGACGAGGACGGGGACCTACGAGCAGTACTTC
once,TRBJ2-3,10,TRBD2,TRBV2,CATKAGGQYF,TGTGCAACGAAAGCGGGAGGGCAGTATTTT
.,TRBJ1-4,14,.,TRBV15,CATTAGVTNEKLFF,TGTGCCACCACGGCGGGGGTAACTAATGAAAAACTGTTTTTT
.,TRBJ2-1,15,.,TRBV6-5,CASSSLGQAYNEQFF,TGTGCCAGCAGTTCCTTGGGACAAGCCTACAATGAGCAGTTCTTC
.,TRBJ1-4,15,.,TRBV7-2,CASSSRKVQNEKLFF,TGTGCCAGCAGCTCCCGAAAAGTACAGAATGAAAAACTGTTTTTT
few,TRBJ2-1,11,TRBD2,TRBV27,CASSLKRGKFF,TGTGCCAGCAGTTTAAAGCGGGGGAAGTTCTTC
.,TRBJ1-1,16,.,TRBV5-6,CASSFYSVGGPTEAFF,TGTGCCAGCAGCTTCTATTCGGTTGGCGGTCCCACTGAAGCTTTCTTT
.,TRBJ1-1,17,.,TRBV5-1,CASSSPGGEPIVSEAFF,TGCGCCAGCAGCTCACCGGGGGGAGAACCAATAGTCTCTGAAGCTTTCTTT
.,TRBJ2-7,16,TRBD2,TRBV25-1,CASSTAWGGDPYEQYF,TGTGCCAGCAGCACGGCCTGGGGAGGGGACCCCTACGAGCAGTACTTC
.,TRBJ2-1,16,TRBD1,TRBV25-1,CASSEFGRGTSNEQFF,TGTGCCAGCAGTGAATTCGGCAGGGGGACCTCCAATGAGCAGTTCTTC
.,TRBJ2-7,15,TRBD2,TRBV5-6,CASSSRTSVSYEQYF,TGTGCCAGCAGCTCCCGGACTAGCGTCTCCTACGAGCAGTACTTC
once,TRBJ1-2,14,.,TRBV19,CASSIGSVNYGYTF,TGTGCCAGTAGTATCGGCAGCGTTAACTATGGCTACACCTTC
.,TRBJ1-1,14,.,TRBV5-1,CASRQTGPPTEAFF,TGCGCCAGCAGACAGACAGGCCCCCCAACTGAAGCTTTCTTT
.,TRBJ1-5,14,TRBD1,TRBV28,CASITQGAHQPQHF,TGTGCCAGCATCACTCAGGGGGCTCATCAGCCCCAGCATTTT
.,TRBJ1-1,13,TRBD1,TRBV5-1,CASSHTTTGIAFF,TGCGCCAGCAGCCATACTACGACAGGGATAGCTTTCTTT
.,TRBJ1-2,11,.,TRBV2,CASRTGGNYTF,TGTGCCAGCAGGACGGGAGGTAACTACACCTTC
.,TRBJ1-4,13,.,TRBV2,CASPREGEEKLFF,TGTGCCAGCCCGAGGGAGGGAGAGGAAAAACTGTTTTTT
.,TRBJ2-7,15,TRBD2,TRBV28,CASSPTSGGSYEQYF,TGTGCCAGCAGCCCCACTAGCGGGGGGTCCTACGAGCAGTACTTC
.,TRBJ2-1,14,TRBD2,TRBV11-2,CASSLLAGHNEQFF,TGTGCCAGCAGCTTACTAGCGGGCCACAATGAGCAGTTCTTC